This T cell receptor beta chain was identified in a study of blood T cells in healthy people across ages. Notes on the study in general: Unsorted PBMCs ruled out conclusive naive versus antigen-experienced comparison. Estimates drawn from one million T cells were deemed to understate diversity. Correlation between TCR beta diversity and naive T cell percentage was strong.

Germline-derived CDR1 and CDR2 are SGHTA and FQGNSA. The CDR3 consists of 14 residues. V was cut by 1 base and J by 7 bases, with 14 bases left in between. The use of a sample-barcoded 5' primer and a J-beta primer mix characterized a second PCR of about 6 to 11 cycles. MiXCR was run by TCRdb on the 5' RACE reads, yielding one entry per CDR3 protein. Among about 1.4 million distinct CDR3 sequences listed, roughly 60% were seen once. Samples each had at least 5.5 micrograms of total RNA extracted. As to this clonotype: Its antigen remains unknown.

V and J are TRBV7-2 and TRBJ2-7, with unresolved D. This receptor was identified in a man aged 18 to 30 in good health. Material: blood. The CDR3 nucleotides read TGTGCCAGCAGCTTAGGGGCCCTTCTGTGGGAGCAGTACTTC. Its translation is CASSLGALLWEQYF.